This T cell receptor beta chain was sequenced in a study of blood T cell repertoires in COVID-19. Study summary: There were acute and convalescent COVID-19 samples, and they came from the United States, Italy and Spain.

As originally analysed: Reference gene primer amplification gave nucleated cell count estimates. Profiling relied on immunoSEQ multiplex PCR, and the TCRdb table lists in-frame clones only, not all of them. The V and J calls and clone size were taken over from that table, and D and trimming were inferred from the DNA. The table includes nearly 200,000 clones, roughly 90% detected once. Germline CDR1 SNHLY, CDR2 FYNNEI. V shed 5 bases, J shed 10 bases, and the junction held 5 bases outside the gene matches. The CDR3 totals 13 residues. The TCR comes from a woman aged 35 to 49 who had recovered from COVID-19. The sample consisted of peripheral blood. The J gene is TRBJ1-6, the V gene TRBV2; 7 positions match TRBD1. The CDR3 nucleotides are TGTGCCAGCAGTTCGGACAGGAGCTCACCCCTCCACTTT. Residues: CASSSDRSSPLHF.